The subject of this entry is one T cell receptor (beta chain). In the authors' methods: Scientists estimated how many nucleated cells there were by amplifying reference gene primers. Here immunoSEQ multiplex PCR was the method, and the copy in TCRdb shows in-frame clones only, minus some. V and J calls and clone size come straight from that table; D and trimming were deduced from the DNA. The sample yields about 62,000 clones, around nine tenths seen once. The data originate from a study of blood T cell repertoires in COVID-19. Study information: Spain, Italy and the United States supplied samples that represented acute and convalescent COVID-19. The analysed material was cDNA or gDNA that came from T cells, B-cell-depleted T cells, or PBMCs.

V lost 0 bases and J 6 bases, leaving 19 bases between the germline ends. Germline assignment: CDR1 SGHRS and CDR2 YFSETQ. The CDR3 consists of 17 residues. Sequences were obtained from peripheral blood. This receptor was obtained from a man between 65 and 85 years old with acute or convalescent COVID-19. V is TRBV5-1 and J is TRBJ2-1; perhaps TRBD1 as D (5 bases). This CDR3 reads CASSLARIVLQGNEQFF. The DNA for the CDR3 is TGCGCCAGCAGCTTGGCACGGATCGTCCTCCAGGGCAATGAGCAGTTCTTC.